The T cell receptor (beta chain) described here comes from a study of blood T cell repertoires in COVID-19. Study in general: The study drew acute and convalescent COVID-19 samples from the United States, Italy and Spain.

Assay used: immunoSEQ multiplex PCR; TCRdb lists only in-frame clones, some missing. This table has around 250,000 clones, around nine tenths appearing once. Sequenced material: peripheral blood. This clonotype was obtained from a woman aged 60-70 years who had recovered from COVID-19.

As DNA, the CDR3 is TGCGCCAGCAGACAGGGTAGCGGGGGCTACAATGAGCAGTTCTTC. This translates into CASRQGSGGYNEQFF. The chain recombines TRBV4-3 with TRBJ2-1; 9 positions match TRBD2. Germline CDR1 reads LGHNA; CDR2 reads YSLEER. The CDR3 sequence is 15 residues long. With V trimmed by 6 bases and J by 3 bases, 6 bases remained unmatched.